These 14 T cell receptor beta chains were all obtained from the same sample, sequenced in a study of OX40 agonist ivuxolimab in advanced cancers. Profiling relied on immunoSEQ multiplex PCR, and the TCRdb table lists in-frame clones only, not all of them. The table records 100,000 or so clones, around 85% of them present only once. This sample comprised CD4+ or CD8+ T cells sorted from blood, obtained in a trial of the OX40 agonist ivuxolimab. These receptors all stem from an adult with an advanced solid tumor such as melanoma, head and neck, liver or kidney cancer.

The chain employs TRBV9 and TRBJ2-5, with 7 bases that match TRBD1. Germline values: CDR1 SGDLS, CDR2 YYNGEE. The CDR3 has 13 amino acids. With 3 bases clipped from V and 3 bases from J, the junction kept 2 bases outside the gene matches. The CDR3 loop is CASSDTGEETQYF. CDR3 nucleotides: TGTGCCAGCAGCGATACAGGGGAAGAGACCCAGTACTTC.

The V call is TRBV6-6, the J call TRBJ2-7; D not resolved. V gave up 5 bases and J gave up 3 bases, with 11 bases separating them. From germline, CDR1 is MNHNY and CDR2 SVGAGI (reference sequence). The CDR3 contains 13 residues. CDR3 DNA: TGTGCCAGCAGTCCCATACCCGGCTACGAGCAGTACTTC. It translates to CASSPIPGYEQYF.

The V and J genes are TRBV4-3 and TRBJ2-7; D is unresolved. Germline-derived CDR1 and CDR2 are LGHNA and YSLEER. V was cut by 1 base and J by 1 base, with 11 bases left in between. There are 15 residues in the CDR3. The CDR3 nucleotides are TGCGCCAGCAGCCAAGCCATAGGCGGATCCTACGAGCAGTACTTC. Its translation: CASSQAIGGSYEQYF.

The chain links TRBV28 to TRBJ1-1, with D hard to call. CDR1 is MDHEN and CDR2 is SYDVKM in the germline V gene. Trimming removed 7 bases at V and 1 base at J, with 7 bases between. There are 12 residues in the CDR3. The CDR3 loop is CASTPANTEAFF. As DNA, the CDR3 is TGTGCCAGCACCCCGGCGAACACTGAAGCTTTCTTT. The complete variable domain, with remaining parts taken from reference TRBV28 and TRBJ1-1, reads DVKVTQSSRYLVKRTGEKVFLECVQDMDHENMFWYRQDPGLGLRLIYFSYDVKMKEKGDIPEGYSVSREKKERFSLILESASTNQTSMYLCASTPANTEAFFGQGTRLTVV.

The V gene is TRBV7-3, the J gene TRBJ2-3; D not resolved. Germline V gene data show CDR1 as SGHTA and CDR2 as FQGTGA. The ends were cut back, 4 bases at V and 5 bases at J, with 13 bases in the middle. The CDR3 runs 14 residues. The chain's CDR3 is CASSSEVFGDTQYF. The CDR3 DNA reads TGTGCCAGCAGCTCTGAGGTTTTTGGAGATACGCAGTATTTT.

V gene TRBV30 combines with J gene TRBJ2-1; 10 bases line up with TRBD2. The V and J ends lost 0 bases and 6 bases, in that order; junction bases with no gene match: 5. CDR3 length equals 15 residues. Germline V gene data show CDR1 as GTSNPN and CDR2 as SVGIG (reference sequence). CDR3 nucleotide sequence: TGTGCCTGGAGTGTACCAGGACTAGCGGTCAATGAGCAGTTCTTC. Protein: CAWSVPGLAVNEQFF.

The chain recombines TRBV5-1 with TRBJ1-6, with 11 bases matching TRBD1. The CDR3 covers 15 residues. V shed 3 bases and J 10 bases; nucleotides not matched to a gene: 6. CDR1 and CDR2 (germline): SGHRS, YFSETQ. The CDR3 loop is CASSYGQGAGSPLHF. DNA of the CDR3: TGCGCCAGCAGCTACGGACAGGGGGCGGGCTCACCCCTCCACTTT.

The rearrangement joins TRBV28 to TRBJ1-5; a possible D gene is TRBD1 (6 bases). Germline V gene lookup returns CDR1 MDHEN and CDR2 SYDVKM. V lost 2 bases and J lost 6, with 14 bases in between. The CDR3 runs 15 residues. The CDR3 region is CASSLVAGAFQPQHF. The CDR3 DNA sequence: TGTGCCAGCAGTTTAGTCGCAGGGGCATTTCAGCCCCAGCATTTT.

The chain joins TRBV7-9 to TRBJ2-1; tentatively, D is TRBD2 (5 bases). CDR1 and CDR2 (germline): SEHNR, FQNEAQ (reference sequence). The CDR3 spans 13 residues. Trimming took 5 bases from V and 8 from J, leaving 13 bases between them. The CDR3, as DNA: TGTGCCAGCAGCCTTCCTACTAGATATGAGCAGTTCTTC. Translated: CASSLPTRYEQFF.

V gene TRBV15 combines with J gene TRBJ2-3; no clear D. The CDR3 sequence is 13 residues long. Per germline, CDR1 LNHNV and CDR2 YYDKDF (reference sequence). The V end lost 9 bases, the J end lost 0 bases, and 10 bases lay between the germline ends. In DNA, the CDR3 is TGTGCCACTCGGGTGTCTAGCACAGATACGCAGTATTTT. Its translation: CATRVSSTDTQYF.

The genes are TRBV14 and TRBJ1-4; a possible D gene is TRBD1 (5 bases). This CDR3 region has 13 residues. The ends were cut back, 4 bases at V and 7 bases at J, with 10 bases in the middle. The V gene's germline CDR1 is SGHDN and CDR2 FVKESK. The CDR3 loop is CASSLRRGEKLFF. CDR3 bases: TGTGCCAGCAGCCTCCGGAGGGGTGAAAAACTGTTTTTT.

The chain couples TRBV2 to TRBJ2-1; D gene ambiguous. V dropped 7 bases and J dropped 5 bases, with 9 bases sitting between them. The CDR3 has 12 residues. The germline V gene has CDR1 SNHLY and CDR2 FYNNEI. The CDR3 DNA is TGTGCCAGCATGCGGACGAACAATGAGCAGTTCTTC. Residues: CASMRTNNEQFF.

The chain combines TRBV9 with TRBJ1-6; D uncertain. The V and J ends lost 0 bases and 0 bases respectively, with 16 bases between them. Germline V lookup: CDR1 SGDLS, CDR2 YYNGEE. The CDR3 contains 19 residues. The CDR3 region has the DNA TGTGCCAGCAGCGTAGGTGGAGGAGGAGTTAGCTCCTATAATTCACCCCTCCACTTT. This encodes CASSVGGGGVSSYNSPLHF. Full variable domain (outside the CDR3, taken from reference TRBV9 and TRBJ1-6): DSGVTQTPKHLITATGQRVTLRCSPRSGDLSVYWYQQSLDQGLQFLIQYYNGEERAKGNILERFSAQQFPDLHSELNLSSLELGDSALYFCASSVGGGGVSSYNSPLHFGNGTRLTVT.

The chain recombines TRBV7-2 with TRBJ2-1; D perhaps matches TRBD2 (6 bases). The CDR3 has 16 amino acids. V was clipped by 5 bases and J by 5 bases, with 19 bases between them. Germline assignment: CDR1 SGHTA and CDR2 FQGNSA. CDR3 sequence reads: CASSPTPAWGDNEQFF. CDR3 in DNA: TGTGCCAGCAGCCCGACTCCCGCGTGGGGGGACAATGAGCAGTTCTTC.